This T cell receptor (beta chain) is drawn from a study of beta chain features in type 1 diabetes. At the level of the study: Age, gender, cell numbers and subset yield matched between patients and controls. Under 110,000,000 sorted cells were examined across all samples. General observations from the study: Researchers report that Type 1 diabetes patients had moderately but significantly shorter TCRB CDR3s across all four CD4+ subsets.

A note on this clone: The antigen is undetermined.

Per the germline V gene, CDR1 is SQVTM and CDR2 is ANQGSEA. The CDR3 runs 14 residues. J gave up 5 bases and V 7 bases, and 4 bases lay outside the gene matches. Investigators reverse transcribed all isolated RNA, so they sequenced expressed TCRB transcripts. This table comes from immunoSEQ multiplex PCR, and its TCRdb copy is limited to in-frame clones, with some not included. The sample consists of over 200,000 clones, under 13% of them appearing once. The single heparinised draw taken from each donor contained about 100 mL of blood on average. Sorting based on CD45RO/CCR7/CD25/CD127/CD95/CD27 separated CD4+ naive, central memory, regulatory and stem cell-like memory cells.

Sequenced sample: naive CD4+ T cells from blood. The chain carries TRBV29-1 and TRBJ2-1; 14 nucleotides agree with TRBD2. The sequence derives from a man younger than 40 with type 1 diabetes. CDR3 amino acids: CSARTSGGNNEQFF. In nucleotides, the CDR3 is TGCAGCGCCAGGACTAGCGGGGGGAACAATGAGCAGTTCTTC.